The 20 T cell receptor beta chains listed next were all sequenced from one sample in a study of radiotherapy plus CTLA-4 blockade in lung cancer. Produced via immunoSEQ multiplex PCR; TCRdb's table is partial and in-frame only. Among about 110,000 clones listed, approximately 81% were seen once. Here the sequenced sample was peripheral blood, taken from a patient treated with radiotherapy plus ipilimumab. The receptor source for this set is a human donor with non-small cell lung cancer that progressed on radiotherapy plus ipilimumab. Some clones in this sample may be carry-over from other donors' samples.

Here the CDR3 DNA reads TGTGCCAGCAGCTCCAATAGCGGGGGGGACACAGATACGCAGTATTTT. This translates into CASSSNSGGDTDTQYF. This chain links TRBV7-6 with TRBJ2-3, with 11 bases that match TRBD2. Looked up from germline, CDR1 is SGHVS and CDR2 is FNYEAQ. The CDR3 runs 16 residues. J was trimmed by 2 bases and V by 4 bases; bases with no gene match: 5.

The chain is built from TRBV18 and TRBJ2-5; 9 bases map to TRBD2. The J call may be faulty, since TRBJ2-7 better matches the DNA end. Looked up from germline, CDR1 is KGHSH and CDR2 is LQKENI. This CDR3 spans 15 amino acids. The DNA for the CDR3 is TGTGCCAGCTCGGGTCTAGCGGGGCCCCCCTACGAGCAGTACTTC. Translating it yields CASSGLAGPPYEQYF.

This chain joins TRBV6-6 and TRBJ1-2, with a weak D call TRBD1 (6 bases). The CDR3 contains 16 residues. V shed 2 bases and J shed 4 bases, with 17 bases lying between them. Germline-derived CDR1 and CDR2 are MNHNY and SVGAGI (reference sequence). The CDR3 loop reads CASSYQPPGEGYGYTF. CDR3 coding DNA: TGTGCCAGCAGTTACCAACCCCCAGGGGAGGGCTATGGCTACACCTTC.

This chain connects TRBV18 to TRBJ1-1; no clear D. The V gene lost 5 bases and the J gene lost 2 bases, with 9 bases spanning the gap. The length of the CDR3 is 13 residues. The germline V gene has CDR1 KGHSH and CDR2 LQKENI. CDR3 DNA sequence: TGTGCCAGCTCATCCTCAGCTAACACTGAAGCTTTCTTT. It is translated as CASSSSANTEAFF.

This sequence joins TRBV16 and TRBJ1-2; 8 nucleotides align to TRBD1. The CDR3 has 13 residues. Germline-derived CDR1 and CDR2 are KGHSY and FQNENV. J lost 4 bases, V lost 4 bases, and 2 bases had no gene match. The CDR3 region is CASSPDRGYGYTF. The CDR3 DNA follows: TGTGCCAGCAGCCCCGACAGGGGCTATGGCTACACCTTC.

The gene calls are TRBV5-1 and TRBJ2-5, with D possibly being TRBD2 (6 bases). V was clipped by 6 bases and J by 4 bases, with 13 bases between them. Germline V gene lookup returns CDR1 SGHRS and CDR2 YFSETQ. CDR3 length: 13 amino acids. Here the CDR3 DNA reads TGCGCCAGCACCGTCGGGAGTGGAGAGACCCAGTACTTC. Its protein is CASTVGSGETQYF.

Concerning this clone: Mismatch with germline at one junction end may stem from a read error. J is TRBJ2-7 and V is TRBV5-1, with 7 positions matching TRBD1. This CDR3 is built from 16 residues. CDR1 is SGHRS, CDR2 YFSETQ, per germline. CDR3 region: CASSLAERGRSFEQYF. CDR3 nucleotides: TGCGCCAGCAGCTTGGCCGAGAGGGGGCGCTCCTTCGAGCAGTACTTC.

The CDR3 DNA follows: TGCGCCAGCAGCCAGTGGACAGGGCCCACCGGGGAGCTGTTTTTT. Encoded protein: CASSQWTGPTGELFF. The chain links TRBV4-3 to TRBJ2-2; 8 bases map to TRBD1. The CDR3 has 15 amino acids. J was trimmed by 4 bases and V by 3 bases; bases with no gene match: 4. Germline CDR1 LGHNA, CDR2 YSLEER.

V gene TRBV6-5 combines with J gene TRBJ1-3; D unresolved. This CDR3 comprises 15 residues. Germline values: CDR1 MNHEY, CDR2 SVGAGI. Trimming shortened V by 4 bases and J by 4 bases, and 14 bases separated the two germline ends. This CDR3 is CASSLTPTRGNTIYF. In DNA, the CDR3 is TGTGCCAGCAGTTTAACCCCCACCAGGGGAAACACCATATATTTT.

The rearrangement uses TRBV2 and TRBJ1-2; D is perhaps TRBD1 (5 bases). The CDR3 has 15 amino acids. V was trimmed by 5 bases and J by 5 bases, leaving 18 bases between them. Germline-derived CDR1 and CDR2 are SNHLY and FYNNEI. This chain's CDR3 is CASSKMGGRGYGYTF. The CDR3 nucleotides are TGTGCCAGCAGTAAAATGGGGGGACGGGGGTATGGCTACACCTTC.

The rearrangement joins TRBV5-1 to TRBJ1-4; D is perhaps TRBD1 (5 bases). The CDR3 loop spans 15 amino acids. The V end lost 2 bases, the J end lost 7 bases, and 15 bases lay between the germline ends. Germline CDR1 and CDR2: SGHRS and YFSETQ. The CDR3 DNA is TGCGCCAGCAGCTTAAAGGGGCAGTCGGCTGAAAAACTGTTTTTT. Residues: CASSLKGQSAEKLFF.

The rearrangement uses TRBV7-9 and TRBJ1-2; 7 bases agree with TRBD1. This CDR3 has 13 amino acids. CDR1 SEHNR and CDR2 FQNEAQ come from the germline V gene (reference sequence). The V and J ends lost 5 bases and 8 bases, in that order; junction bases with no gene match: 8. The CDR3 coding sequence is TGTGCCAGCAGCCTACAGGGGACCGGAGGCTACACCTTC. This translates into CASSLQGTGGYTF.

V gene TRBV18 combines with J gene TRBJ1-1, with D maybe TRBD1 (6 bases). The germline gives CDR1 KGHSH, CDR2 LQKENI. The CDR3 sequence is 15 residues long. The ends were cut back, 6 bases at V and 0 bases at J, with 14 bases in the middle. The CDR3 sequence: CASSGGRSLNTEAFF. The CDR3 DNA reads TGTGCCAGCTCCGGGGGGCGCTCTCTGAACACTGAAGCTTTCTTT.

This clone appeared a single time. V gene TRBV5-1 combines with J gene TRBJ2-5, with D perhaps TRBD1 (6 bases). V was cut by 4 bases and J by 7 bases, with 11 bases left in between. The CDR3 extends over 12 amino acids. Germline lookup yields CDR1 SGHRS and CDR2 YFSETQ. This CDR3 reads CASSTPQGTQYF. CDR3 bases: TGCGCCAGCAGCACCCCACAGGGGACCCAGTACTTC.

The rearrangement links TRBV5-1 to TRBJ1-4; 10 bases agree with TRBD1. CDR3 size: 15 residues. After removal of 4 bases from V and 7 bases from J, the junction contained 7 bases not matched to a gene. Germline V gene data show CDR1 as SGHRS and CDR2 as YFSETQ. CDR3 sequence (DNA): TGCGCCAGCAGCGACCGACAGGGGGCTTCTGAAAAACTGTTTTTT. Amino acids: CASSDRQGASEKLFF. Looking up the rest from reference TRBV5-1 and TRBJ1-4 gives the full variable domain: KAGVTQTPRYLIKTRGQQVTLSCSPISGHRSVSWYQQTPGQGLQFLFEYFSETQRNKGNFPGRFSGRQFSNSRSEMNVSTLELGDSALYLCASSDRQGASEKLFFGSGTQLSVL.

This clone has only one observation. One end of the junction fails to match germline, which may point to a read error. This chain links TRBV10-3 with TRBJ1-1, with D possibly matching TRBD1 (6 bases). This CDR3 has 13 residues. Germline V CDR1 and CDR2: ENHRY, SYGVKD. CDR3 coding DNA: TGTGCCATCAGTGAGCCGGGGGACACCGAAGCTTTCTTT. Protein sequence: CAISEPGDTEAFF.

The chain recombines TRBV5-1 with TRBJ2-3; D unclear. Germline CDR1 is SGHRS and CDR2 is YFSETQ. The CDR3 is 12 amino acids. The V end was cut by 0 bases, the J end by 10 bases, with 9 bases between. The CDR3 DNA follows: TGCGCCAGCAGCTTGGAGGCCCGGGCGCAGTATTTT. Its translation: CASSLEARAQYF.

This clone is a singleton in its sample. This chain links TRBV6-5 with TRBJ2-1; D gene ambiguous. CDR3 length: 11 residues. Per the germline V gene, CDR1 is MNHEY and CDR2 is SVGAGI. The V gene lost 6 bases and the J gene lost 3 bases, with 3 bases spanning the gap. This chain's CDR3 is CASRNYNEQFF. The CDR3 coding sequence is TGTGCCAGCAGAAACTACAATGAGCAGTTCTTC.

The chain couples TRBV5-6 to TRBJ2-7, with 10 bases that match TRBD2. With 7 bases clipped from V and 6 bases from J, the junction kept 13 bases outside the gene matches. The CDR3 sequence is 15 residues long. The germline V gene encodes CDR1 SGHDT and CDR2 YYEEEE. The CDR3 reads CASSPLWSGGAEQYF. In DNA form, the CDR3 reads TGTGCCAGCTCACCCCTCTGGAGCGGGGGGGCCGAGCAGTACTTC. Drawing the rest from reference TRBV5-6 and TRBJ2-7, the complete variable domain is DAGVTQSPTHLIKTRGQQVTLRCSPKSGHDTVSWYQQALGQGPQFIFQYYEEEERQRGNFPDRFSGHQFPNYSSELNVNALLLGDSALYLCASSPLWSGGAEQYFGPGTRLTVT.

This chain links TRBV4-3 with TRBJ1-3, with a possible D match to TRBD1 (6 bases). Trimming cost V 3 bases and J 2 bases, with 11 bases left between them. The CDR3 contains 15 residues. From germline, CDR1 is LGHNA and CDR2 YSLEER. The CDR3 here is CASSHLQGPGNTIYF. The CDR3 nucleotides read TGCGCCAGCAGCCACCTACAGGGCCCTGGAAACACCATATATTTT.